This record concerns one T cell receptor (beta chain) sequence. Its antigen is still unknown. This entry belongs to a study of T-cell memory formation after mild COVID-19. Each CDR3 protein gets one entry after TCRdb re-called the 5' RACE reads with MiXCR. The sample lists a few hundred thousand distinct CDR3 sequences, 20% to 25% seen once, with roughly 8.1% in the top ten. The study's findings and limits: CM and EM subsets held most contracting CD4+ clones; EMRA held CD8+ ones. Pre-infection memory already had some responding clones, implying cross-reactive memory joined. Clones that contracted from day 15 to 85 had balanced CD4/CD8; later expanders were CD4+ biased.

The CDR3 loop spans 14 amino acids. The germline V and J ends were trimmed by 4 bases and 0 bases, with 7 bases remaining between them. The germline V gene encodes CDR1 KGHSH and CDR2 LQKENI. The chain couples TRBV18 to TRBJ1-3, with unresolved D. Sequencing input: PBMCs or a T cell subset sorted from them (not recorded which). This clonotype originated in an adult woman who had mild COVID-19 (a few samples of this study predate the infection). Cell type and time point are not known. CDR3 loop: CASSLQDSGNTIYF. As DNA, the CDR3 is TGTGCCAGCTCACTCCAAGACTCTGGAAACACCATATATTTT.